What follows are 6 T cell receptor beta chains derived from one specimen sequenced in a study of blood T cell repertoires in COVID-19. Assay used: immunoSEQ multiplex PCR; TCRdb lists only in-frame clones, some missing. The sample contains more than 80,000 clones, more than 80% of which appear only once. The sample was peripheral blood. The receptors stem from a woman aged 55-69 years with acute or convalescent COVID-19.

The rearrangement uses TRBV18 and TRBJ1-3; no clear D gene. Germline assignment: CDR1 KGHSH and CDR2 LQKENI. The CDR3 runs 12 residues. With 3 bases removed from V and 8 bases from J, the gap between germline ends came to 8 bases. The CDR3: CASSPQSDTIYF. As DNA, the CDR3 is TGTGCCAGCTCACCTCAGTCAGACACCATATATTTT.

J is TRBJ2-3 and V is TRBV7-2; the match to TRBD2 covers 7 bases. Germline CDR1 reads SGHTA; CDR2 reads FQGNSA. The CDR3 totals 16 residues. The trim removed 1 base at V and 6 bases at J, leaving 10 bases unmatched. CDR3 sequence (DNA): TGTGCCAGCAGCTTAGACCCCCAGGGAGGGTCGGATACGCAGTATTTT. Its protein product is CASSLDPQGGSDTQYF.

The chain carries TRBV27 and TRBJ1-5, with TRBD1 matching 8 bases. Germline loops: CDR1 MNHEY, CDR2 SMNVEV (reference sequence). The CDR3 has 12 residues. Trimming took 9 bases from V and 5 from J; bases not matched to a gene: 3. The CDR3 region is CASTTGDQPQHF. CDR3 in DNA: TGTGCCAGTACGACAGGGGATCAGCCCCAGCATTTT.

The J gene is TRBJ1-1, the V gene TRBV5-1; perhaps TRBD1 as D (6 bases). V was trimmed by 0 bases and J by 4 bases, leaving 10 bases between them. Germline V lookup: CDR1 SGHRS, CDR2 YFSETQ. The CDR3 covers 14 residues. The CDR3 coding sequence is TGCGCCAGCAGCTTGGACAGGGTTGGCACTGAAGCTTTCTTT. This encodes CASSLDRVGTEAFF.

V and J are TRBV7-3 and TRBJ1-1; no clear D. Trimming left V 3 bases short and J 1 base short, with 3 bases between. Germline CDR1 and CDR2: SGHTA and FQGTGA. The CDR3 is 12 residues long. The CDR3 loop reads CASSFGNTEAFF. CDR3 nucleotides: TGTGCCAGCAGCTTCGGGAACACTGAAGCTTTCTTT. Supplemented by reference TRBV7-3 and TRBJ1-1, the full variable domain reads GAGVSQTPSNKVTEKGKYVELRCDPISGHTALYWYRQSLGQGPEFLIYFQGTGAADDSGLPNDRFFAVRPEGSVSTLKIQRTERGDSAVYLCASSFGNTEAFFGQGTRLTVV.

The V and J genes are TRBV5-1 and TRBJ2-5, with D unclear. The V and J ends lost 0 bases and 5 bases respectively, with 5 bases between them. The germline CDR1 and CDR2 sequences are SGHRS and YFSETQ. The CDR3 covers 12 residues. CDR3 region: CASSLARETQYF. DNA of the CDR3: TGCGCCAGCAGCTTGGCCCGGGAGACCCAGTACTTC.